These 13 T cell receptor beta chains share one sample of origin, sequenced in a study of blood T cell repertoires in COVID-19. Sequencing was performed with immunoSEQ multiplex PCR; in TCRdb, only in-frame clones are kept and a portion is missing. This sample yields about 95,000 clones, of which approximately 89% are seen a single time; about 15% belongs to the top ten. The sample taken for sequencing was peripheral blood. Receptors were obtained from a human donor in a cohort sampled during active COVID-19.

The chain has TRBV7-9 and TRBJ1-4; 8 bases are a match to TRBD1. V was pared by 3 bases and J by 8 bases, with 8 bases of the junction left unmatched. Germline V gene sequence: CDR1 SEHNR, CDR2 FQNEAQ (reference sequence). The CDR3 spans 15 residues. The CDR3 protein is CASSFSGGAGEKLFF. CDR3 nucleotide sequence: TGTGCCAGCAGCTTTTCAGGGGGCGCGGGGGAAAAACTGTTTTTT.

This CDR3 is CASSLSQVSGELFF. CDR3 in DNA: TGTGCCAGCAGCTTAAGTCAGGTTTCCGGGGAGCTGTTTTTT. The J gene is TRBJ2-2, the V gene TRBV7-3; D is undetermined. The germline V gene encodes CDR1 SGHTA and CDR2 FQGTGA. The CDR3 sequence is 14 residues long. Trimming left V 1 base short and J 6 bases short, with 9 bases between.

The V gene is TRBV3-1 (or the pseudogene TRBV3-2), the J gene TRBJ2-3; 10 bases are shared with TRBD2. Trimming took 4 bases from V and 5 from J; bases not matched to a gene: 9. Germline CDR1 LGHDT, CDR2 YNNKEL (reference sequence). This CDR3 has 16 amino acids. CDR3 DNA: TGTGCCAGCAGCCCAAGAGCGGGGGGGCGTCTAGATACGCAGTATTTT. It specifies CASSPRAGGRLDTQYF.

This clone came up once. J is TRBJ1-2 and V is TRBV27, with D possibly being TRBD1 (5 bases). V was trimmed by 0 bases and J by 5 bases, leaving 7 bases between them. CDR3 length equals 13 residues. Germline CDR1 and CDR2: MNHEY and SMNVEV (reference sequence). The CDR3 reads CASSLSQGYGYTF. The CDR3 DNA reads as TGTGCCAGCAGTTTATCTCAGGGTTATGGCTACACCTTC.

The chain joins TRBV3-1 (or the pseudogene TRBV3-2) to TRBJ2-7; a possible D gene is TRBD2 (6 bases). There are 13 residues in the CDR3. The V gene lost 6 bases and the J gene lost 6 bases, with 15 bases spanning the gap. Germline-derived CDR1 and CDR2 are LGHDT and YNNKEL (reference sequence). The CDR3 spells CASSPKWGGEQYF. The CDR3 nucleotides read TGTGCCAGCAGTCCCAAGTGGGGAGGCGAGCAGTACTTC.

The chain employs TRBV28 and TRBJ1-4; TRBD1 is a possible D gene (5 bases). Trimming shortened V by 1 base and J by 11 bases, and 14 bases separated the two germline ends. The CDR3 has 14 amino acids. Germline loops: CDR1 MDHEN, CDR2 SYDVKM. The CDR3: CASSLYQGLEKLFF. The CDR3, as DNA: TGTGCCAGCAGTTTATATCAGGGCTTGGAGAAACTGTTTTTT.

The genes are TRBV5-1 and TRBJ1-1, with a weak D call TRBD1 (5 bases). The length of the CDR3 is 14 residues. V was cut by 0 bases and J by 11 bases, with 17 bases left in between. Germline V gives CDR1 SGHRS, CDR2 YFSETQ. CDR3 amino acids: CASSLVDSQGVAFF. The DNA for the CDR3 is TGCGCCAGCAGCTTGGTTGACAGCCAAGGAGTGGCTTTCTTT.

The chain recombines TRBV10-1 with TRBJ2-5, with 10 bases identical to TRBD2. Per the germline V gene, CDR1 is WNHNN and CDR2 is SYGVQD (reference sequence). V lost 2 bases and J lost 4; bases outside the gene matches: 13. The CDR3 is 18 residues long. The CDR3 here is CASSEPGSGAGGPETQYF. For the CDR3, the DNA is TGCGCCAGCAGTGAGCCGGGGTCGGGAGCGGGGGGGCCAGAGACCCAGTACTTC.

The V call is TRBV14, the J call TRBJ2-7; D may be TRBD2 (5 bases). The CDR3 spans 15 residues. Germline assignment: CDR1 SGHDN and CDR2 FVKESK. V lost 0 bases and J 0 bases, leaving 9 bases between the germline ends. CDR3 DNA sequence: TGTGCCAGCAGCCAAGATGGGAGTCGCTCCTACGAGCAGTACTTC. Amino acid sequence: CASSQDGSRSYEQYF.

The rearrangement links TRBV19 to TRBJ1-1; D is ambiguous. The CDR3 has 13 residues. V lost 7 bases and J lost 2, with 11 bases in between. Germline values: CDR1 LNHDA, CDR2 SQIVND (reference sequence). CDR3 DNA: TGTGCCAGTAAGCTAGAACCCAACACTGAAGCTTTCTTT. Protein sequence: CASKLEPNTEAFF.

V gene TRBV7-2 combines with J gene TRBJ2-3; TRBD1 agrees at 8 bases. Trimming removed 5 bases from V and 4 bases from J; junction bases left unmatched: 8. The CDR3 has 15 residues. The germline CDR1 and CDR2 sequences are SGHTA and FQGNSA. CDR3 nucleotide sequence: TGTGCCAGCAGCCTAGGGGCAGGGGGCGCAGATACGCAGTATTTT. Protein sequence: CASSLGAGGADTQYF.

The chain couples TRBV7-8 to TRBJ1-3, with D unresolved. Germline V lookup: CDR1 SGHVS, CDR2 FQNEAQ. The CDR3 length is 16 residues. Trimming cost V 5 bases and J 3 bases, with 17 bases left between them. The chain's CDR3 is CASSKEPLLSGNTIYF. The CDR3 coding sequence is TGTGCCAGCAGCAAAGAGCCCCTCCTTAGTGGAAACACCATATATTTT.

The chain is built from TRBV7-2 and TRBJ2-3; 9 nucleotides line up with TRBD2. J was trimmed by 6 bases and V by 5 bases; bases with no gene match: 9. The CDR3 consists of 15 residues. Germline CDR1 is SGHTA and CDR2 is FQGNSA. CDR3: CASSTPGTSSDTQYF. CDR3 DNA: TGTGCCAGCAGCACTCCCGGGACTAGCAGTGATACGCAGTATTTT.